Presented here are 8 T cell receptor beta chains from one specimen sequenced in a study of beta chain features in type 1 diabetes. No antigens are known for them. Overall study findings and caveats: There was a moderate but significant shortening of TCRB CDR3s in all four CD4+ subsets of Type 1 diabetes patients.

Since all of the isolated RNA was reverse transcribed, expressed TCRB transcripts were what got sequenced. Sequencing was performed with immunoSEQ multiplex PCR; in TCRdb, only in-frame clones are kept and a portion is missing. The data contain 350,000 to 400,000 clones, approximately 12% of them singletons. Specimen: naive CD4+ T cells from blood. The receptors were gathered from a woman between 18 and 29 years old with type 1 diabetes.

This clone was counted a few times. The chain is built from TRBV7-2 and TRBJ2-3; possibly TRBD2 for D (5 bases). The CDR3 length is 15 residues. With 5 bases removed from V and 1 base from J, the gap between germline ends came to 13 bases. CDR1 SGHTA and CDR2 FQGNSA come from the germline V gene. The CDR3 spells CASSPSVGGTDTQYF. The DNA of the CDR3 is TGTGCCAGCAGCCCCTCCGTGGGAGGCACAGATACGCAGTATTTT.

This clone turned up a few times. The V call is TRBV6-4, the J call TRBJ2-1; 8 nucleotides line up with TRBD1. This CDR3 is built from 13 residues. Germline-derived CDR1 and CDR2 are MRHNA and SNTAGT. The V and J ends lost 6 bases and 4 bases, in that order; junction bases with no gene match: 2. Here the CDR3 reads CASSRTGYNEQFF. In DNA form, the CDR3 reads TGTGCCAGCAGCCGGACAGGGTACAATGAGCAGTTCTTC.

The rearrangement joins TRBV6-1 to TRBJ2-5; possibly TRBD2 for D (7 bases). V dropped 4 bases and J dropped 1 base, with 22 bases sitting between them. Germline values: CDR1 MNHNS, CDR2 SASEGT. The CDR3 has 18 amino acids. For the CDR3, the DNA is TGTGCCAGCAGTGTTGGGGGGGCCTACTCCTTAGTCCAAGAGACCCAGTACTTC. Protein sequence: CASSVGGAYSLVQETQYF.

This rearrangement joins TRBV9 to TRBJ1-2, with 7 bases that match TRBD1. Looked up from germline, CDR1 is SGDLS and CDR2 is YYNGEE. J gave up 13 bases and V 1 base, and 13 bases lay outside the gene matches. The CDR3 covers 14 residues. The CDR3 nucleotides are TGTGCCAGCAGCGTATCAGGGACAGAGGCTCACTCCACCTTC. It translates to CASSVSGTEAHSTF.

The CDR3: CAWSGGSTFQFF. The CDR3 DNA reads TGTGCCTGGAGTGGTGGGAGCACTTTTCAGTTCTTC. V is TRBV30 and J is TRBJ2-1, with a weak D call TRBD2 (5 bases). Trimming removed 1 base at V and 13 bases at J, with 14 bases between. The CDR3 runs to 12 residues. Germline V gene data show CDR1 as GTSNPN and CDR2 as SVGIG (reference sequence).

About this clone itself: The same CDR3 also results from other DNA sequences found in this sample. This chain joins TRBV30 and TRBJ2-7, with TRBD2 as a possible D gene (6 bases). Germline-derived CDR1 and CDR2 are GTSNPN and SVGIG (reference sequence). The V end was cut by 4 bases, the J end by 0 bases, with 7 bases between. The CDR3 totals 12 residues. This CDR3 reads CAWNSGSYEQYF. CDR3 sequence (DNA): TGTGCCTGGAATAGCGGCTCCTACGAGCAGTACTTC.

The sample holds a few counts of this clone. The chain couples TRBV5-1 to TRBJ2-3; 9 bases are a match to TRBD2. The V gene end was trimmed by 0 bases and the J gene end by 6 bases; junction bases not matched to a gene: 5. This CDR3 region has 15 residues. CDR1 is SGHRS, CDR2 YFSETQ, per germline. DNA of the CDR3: TGCGCCAGCAGCTTGGCGGTAGCGGGAGTGGATACGCAGTATTTT. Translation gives CASSLAVAGVDTQYF.

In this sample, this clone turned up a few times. Written as DNA, the CDR3 is TGTGCCAGCAGCCCGCGTAAGCGGGGTAGCACAGATACGCAGTATTTT. Protein sequence: CASSPRKRGSTDTQYF. The genes are TRBV5-4 and TRBJ2-3, with 7 bases identical to TRBD2. Germline-derived CDR1 and CDR2 are SGHNT and YYREEE (reference sequence). The CDR3 loop spans 16 amino acids. Trimming removed 4 bases from V and 0 bases from J; junction bases left unmatched: 8.